Sequencing of this T cell receptor beta chain was carried out in a study of response to subunit inactivated influenza vaccine (dated by TCRdb to the late 2010s). A note on the overall study: The study used deep quantitative T cell receptor repertoire profiling to track responses to a trivalent subunit inactivated influenza vaccine. On the study overall, not on this receptor specifically: The authors suggested that each seasonal influenza vaccination may recruit only a limited number of new T cells.

A word on this clonotype: The antigen it recognizes is unknown. Base qualities were left out, and no much larger clone turns up one base away.

V is clipped by 7 bases and J by 5 bases, and the sequence between their germline boundaries is 18 bases long. CDR1 is given as MNHEY and CDR2 as SVGEGT, both from the germline V gene. CDR3 length: 15 amino acids, cysteine to phenylalanine. Just CDR3 DNA is preserved here, 45 bases in frame from base 1. The library was built by means of RT-PCR. Sequencing was performed on an Illumina HiSeq 2500. TCRdb reprocessed the public reads (quality trimming at Q25 with fastp, clone calling with MiXCR) and kept in-frame beta chains. Entries that share a CDR3 protein sequence are merged under the most common genes and DNA. For this sample the table gives 500,000 to 550,000 distinct CDR3 sequences, of which approximately 6.9% were detected only once. The ten largest clones capture about an eighth of the sample.

The TCR was taken from a man aged 50 to 75 who received an inactivated influenza vaccine. Donor details come from another sample of the same person, matched by shared clones. This chain is built from TRBV6-2 or TRBV6-3 and TRBJ2-1; matching of 5 bases hints at TRBD1 as the D gene. The sequenced sample was PBMCs from blood, obtained roughly 24 months after vaccination. At the DNA level, the sequence is TGTGCCAGCACCCCTTGGCAGGGTGGGGACAATGAGCAGTTCTTC. It specifies CASTPWQGGDNEQFF.